Listed here is a single T cell receptor beta chain. Its antigen is still unknown. This entry belongs to a study of immune cell composition in non-small cell lung cancer. Study-wide findings and caveats: Overall clonality, unlike maximal tumour-associated clone frequency, did not predict TIL reactivity. Tumour-associated clones >0.5% occurred in about a third of adenocarcinomas, over 60% of squamous.

This CDR3 has 13 residues. Trimming removed 2 bases from V and 6 bases from J, with 11 bases in between. The germline V gene encodes CDR1 SGHDT and CDR2 YYEEEE. Produced via immunoSEQ multiplex PCR; TCRdb's table is partial and in-frame only. The sample holds 13,000 to 15,000 clones, over 70% seen once. The V gene is TRBV5-6, the J gene TRBJ1-2; the D is unclear. Material: lung tumor tissue. This receptor was taken from a human donor with non-small cell lung cancer. DNA of the CDR3: TGTGCCAGCAGCTTAGGGTTCGCCCATGGCTACACCTTC. It translates to CASSLGFAHGYTF.